This TCR beta chain was sequenced in a study of CD8 T cells in ankylosing spondylitis. Study results and limitations: A TCR beta motif of about 8 highly homologous variants seemed to mark ankylosing spondylitis blood. Clones linked to disease were reported to show significant enrichment in matched ankylosing spondylitis synovial fluid.

Libraries for TCR beta were made by quantitative 5'-RACE with molecular barcodes. TCRdb used MiXCR to reprocess the 5' RACE reads, holding one entry per CDR3 protein. Here the sample spans around 770,000 distinct CDR3 sequences, 10% to 15% being singletons. This clonotype was counted ten times or more. Its specificity is not known. V lost 0 bases and J lost 0, with 6 bases in between. The CDR3 contains 16 residues. The sequencing input was blood, either unsorted or a sorted T cell fraction (not recorded which). The V gene is TRBV12-3 or TRBV12-4, the J gene TRBJ2-6; D uncertain. The origin of this receptor is a male donor with ankylosing spondylitis. This chain's CDR3 is CASSLALSSGANVLTF. CDR3 coding DNA: TGTGCCAGCAGTTTAGCGCTAAGCTCTGGGGCCAACGTCCTGACTTTC.